Below are 20 T cell receptor beta chains sequenced from a single sample in a study of cytomegalovirus exposure and HLA in healthy donors. Method: immunoSEQ multiplex PCR; TCRdb's copy keeps in-frame clones and lacks some. Of about 240,000 clones in the sample, around nine tenths were seen once. The sample was PBMCs. The source of these receptors is a man aged 18 to 30 in good health and CMV-seronegative.

V is TRBV29-1 and J is TRBJ2-1; 8 bases align to TRBD2. The germline V gene has CDR1 SQVTM and CDR2 ANQGSEA. This CDR3 contains 13 residues. J was trimmed by 10 bases and V by 4 bases; bases with no gene match: 9. This chain's CDR3 is CSVVYSGAGEQFF. The CDR3 DNA follows: TGCAGCGTTGTATATAGCGGGGCAGGGGAGCAGTTCTTC.

The chain joins TRBV29-1 to TRBJ1-1, with a weak D call TRBD1 (5 bases). The CDR3 contains 15 residues. The ends were cut back, 4 bases at V and 0 bases at J, with 15 bases in the middle. From germline, CDR1 is SQVTM and CDR2 ANQGSEA. As DNA, the CDR3 is TGCAGCGTTGGGGGGGGACGGACTATGAACACTGAAGCTTTCTTT. Its translation: CSVGGGRTMNTEAFF.

The chain carries TRBV2 and TRBJ2-3; 8 nucleotides agree with TRBD2. After removal of 8 bases from V and 0 bases from J, the junction contained 13 bases not matched to a gene. The CDR3 has 17 residues. In germline, CDR1 is SNHLY, CDR2 FYNNEI. In DNA form, the CDR3 reads TGTGCCAGCTTGTGGCGGGGGGTCTTTTCTAGCACAGATACGCAGTATTTT. Translating gives CASLWRGVFSSTDTQYF.

This chain connects TRBV27 to TRBJ2-3, with D possibly matching TRBD2 (6 bases). Germline lookup yields CDR1 MNHEY and CDR2 SMNVEV (reference sequence). The germline V and J ends were trimmed by 5 bases and 8 bases, with 23 bases remaining between them. The CDR3 length is 16 residues. CDR3 amino acids: CASSKTLRDSASTQYF. CDR3 coding DNA: TGTGCCAGCAGTAAGACTTTAAGGGACTCTGCGTCTACGCAGTATTTT.

This chain links TRBV7-8 with TRBJ2-5; 8 nucleotides agree with TRBD2. The germline CDR1 and CDR2 sequences are SGHVS and FQNEAQ. The CDR3 has 15 amino acids. V gave up 5 bases and J gave up 1 base; unmatched junction bases: 6. The chain's CDR3 is CASSARGGVQETQYF. The CDR3 DNA sequence: TGTGCCAGCAGCGCCCGGGGGGGGGTCCAAGAGACCCAGTACTTC. The full variable domain, in which reference TRBV7-8 and TRBJ2-5 provide the parts outside the CDR3, is GAGVSQSPRYKVAKRGQDVALRCDPISGHVSLFWYQQALGQGPEFLTYFQNEAQLDKSGLPSDRFFAERPEGSVSTLKIQRTQQEDSAVYLCASSARGGVQETQYFGPGTRLLVL.

The CDR3 DNA sequence: TGTGCCAGTAGTATATCCGGGGGGACTAACACCGGGGAGCTGTTTTTT. It codes for CASSISGGTNTGELFF. The chain uses TRBV19 and TRBJ2-2; 7 bases map to TRBD2. CDR3 length: 16 amino acids. The V gene end was trimmed by 2 bases and the J gene end by 2 bases; junction bases not matched to a gene: 5. CDR1 LNHDA and CDR2 SQIVND come from the germline V gene (reference sequence).

The rearrangement uses TRBV7-2 and TRBJ2-2; TRBD2 might be the D (5 bases). The germline gives CDR1 SGHTA, CDR2 FQGNSA. V was cut by 3 bases and J by 1 base, with 12 bases left in between. The length of the CDR3 is 16 residues. CDR3 in DNA: TGTGCCAGCAGCTTTAACGGGGTGGTGAACACCGGGGAGCTGTTTTTT. Amino acids: CASSFNGVVNTGELFF. The full variable domain, completed using reference TRBV7-2 and TRBJ2-2, is GAGVSQSPSNKVTEKGKDVELRCDPISGHTALYWYRQSLGQGLEFLIYFQGNSAPDKSGLPSDRFSAERTGGSVSTLTIQRTQQEDSAVYLCASSFNGVVNTGELFFGEGSRLTVL.

The chain employs TRBV10-3 and TRBJ2-1, with 12 positions matching TRBD2. Germline loops: CDR1 ENHRY, CDR2 SYGVKD. CDR3 length: 16 residues. The V gene end was trimmed by 3 bases and the J gene end by 4 bases; junction bases not matched to a gene: 4. For the CDR3, the DNA is TGTGCCATCAGTGAAAGGACTAGCGGGACTTACAATGAGCAGTTCTTC. Its translation: CAISERTSGTYNEQFF.

The V and J genes are TRBV27 and TRBJ2-2, with D uncertain. In germline, CDR1 is MNHEY, CDR2 SMNVEV (reference sequence). The CDR3 has 14 amino acids. Trimming pared 4 bases from V and 7 bases from J, leaving 13 bases between. CDR3 region: CASSYMRFGGELFF. The CDR3 DNA reads as TGTGCCAGCAGTTATATGCGGTTTGGCGGGGAGCTGTTTTTT.

The chain employs TRBV7-8 and TRBJ1-1; TRBD1 might be the D (5 bases). Germline V gene lookup returns CDR1 SGHVS and CDR2 FQNEAQ. This CDR3 contains 14 residues. Trimming pared 6 bases from V and 2 bases from J, leaving 13 bases between. The DNA of the CDR3 is TGTGCCAGCAGTAGACAGAATCTAAACACTGAAGCTTTCTTT. Protein sequence: CASSRQNLNTEAFF. Full variable domain (rest looked up from reference TRBV7-8 and TRBJ1-1): GAGVSQSPRYKVAKRGQDVALRCDPISGHVSLFWYQQALGQGPEFLTYFQNEAQLDKSGLPSDRFFAERPEGSVSTLKIQRTQQEDSAVYLCASSRQNLNTEAFFGQGTRLTVV.

V gene TRBV5-4 combines with J gene TRBJ1-1; 9 bases line up with TRBD1. CDR3 length: 14 residues. The V and J ends lost 4 bases and 3 bases, in that order; junction bases with no gene match: 4. Germline loops: CDR1 SGHNT, CDR2 YYREEE (reference sequence). This CDR3 is CASSLDRGDTEAFF. In nucleotides, the CDR3 is TGTGCCAGCAGCCTCGACAGGGGGGACACTGAAGCTTTCTTT.

This clone has only a few counts. The CDR3 sequence is CASSLSDYSFDEQFF. CDR3 sequence (DNA): TGTGCCAGCAGCCTGTCGGACTACTCTTTCGATGAGCAGTTCTTC. V usage is TRBV5-4 and J usage is TRBJ2-1; D may be TRBD2 (6 bases). V lost 4 bases to trimming and J lost 8 bases, with 19 bases between them. Germline V gene sequence: CDR1 SGHNT, CDR2 YYREEE (reference sequence). This CDR3 comprises 15 residues.

The table lists this clone with a count of one. The gene calls are TRBV5-6 and TRBJ2-1; 9 bases agree with TRBD2. Germline V gene lookup returns CDR1 SGHDT and CDR2 YYEEEE. V shed 6 bases and J 5 bases; nucleotides not matched to a gene: 6. There are 14 residues in the CDR3. This chain's CDR3 is CASKVAGGNNEQFF. As DNA, the CDR3 is TGTGCCAGCAAGGTCGCGGGAGGGAACAATGAGCAGTTCTTC.

Comments on this clone: A read error may be the cause here, since a much bigger clone is one base away. Other DNA variants within this sample encode the same CDR3. The J gene is TRBJ1-1, the V gene TRBV4-3; no clear D gene. Germline values: CDR1 LGHNA, CDR2 YSLEER. Trimming took 0 bases from V and 1 from J, leaving 3 bases between them. This CDR3 is built from 13 residues. CDR3: CASSQDRNTEAFF. DNA for the CDR3: TGCGCCAGCAGCCAAGATCGGAACACTGAAGCTTTCTTT.

V and J are TRBV30 and TRBJ1-3; 7 bases match TRBD1. Germline CDR1 reads GTSNPN; CDR2 reads SVGIG (reference sequence). The CDR3 is made up of 14 amino acids. V trimming: 4 bases; J trimming: 2 bases; junction bases outside the gene matches: 5. CDR3 in amino acids: CAWKETGPGNTIYF. The CDR3 DNA reads TGTGCCTGGAAGGAGACAGGGCCTGGAAACACCATATATTTT.

The CDR3 DNA follows: TGTGCCAGCAGTGTAGGGGGGGAAATCATCCATGAGCAGTTCTTC. It encodes CASSVGGEIIHEQFF. V and J are TRBV6-4 and TRBJ2-1, with D maybe TRBD2 (7 bases). CDR3 length: 15 residues. The V end lost 4 bases, the J end lost 8 bases, and 18 bases lay between the germline ends. CDR1 and CDR2 (germline): MRHNA, SNTAGT.

The chain combines TRBV6-6 with TRBJ1-2; 9 positions match TRBD1. Trimming removed 5 bases from V and 2 bases from J; junction bases left unmatched: 6. The germline CDR1 and CDR2 sequences are MNHNY and SVGAGI (reference sequence). The CDR3 consists of 15 residues. The CDR3 DNA is TGTGCCAGCAGTCGCCCTACAGGGGGCAACTATGGCTACACCTTC. Protein sequence: CASSRPTGGNYGYTF.

The J gene is TRBJ2-1, the V gene TRBV27; D not resolved. V was pared by 3 bases and J by 5 bases, with 8 bases between. The CDR3 runs to 13 residues. Germline CDR1 is MNHEY and CDR2 is SMNVEV (reference sequence). CDR3 coding DNA: TGTGCCAGCAGTTTCTCTGGAGACAATGAGCAGTTCTTC. Its translation is CASSFSGDNEQFF.

J is TRBJ2-5 and V is TRBV4-3; the D gene is possibly TRBD1 (6 bases). CDR3 length equals 13 residues. V lost 2 bases, J lost 4 bases, and 8 bases lay in between. From germline, CDR1 is LGHNA and CDR2 YSLEER. In nucleotides, the CDR3 is TGCGCCAGCAGCCAAACAGGGCGAGAGACCCAGTACTTC. It codes for CASSQTGRETQYF.

This chain links TRBV18 with TRBJ2-2; weak D call: TRBD1 (5 bases). From germline, CDR1 is KGHSH and CDR2 LQKENI. The CDR3 runs to 15 residues. The V and J ends lost 2 bases and 7 bases respectively, with 14 bases between them. CDR3 nucleotides: TGTGCCAGCTCACCAACCCTTACGCAGGGCGGGGAGCTGTTTTTT. Translated, it gives CASSPTLTQGGELFF.